These 11 T cell receptor beta chains were sequenced from one sample in a study of T cell changes during pregnancy in multiple sclerosis (dated by TCRdb to between 2017 and 2020). Library generation was performed with the immunoSEQ multiplex PCR assay. TCRdb retrieved this table from immuneACCESS and kept in-frame rearrangements only. Not all clones are present; in checked studies, unresolved V genes account for under half, and no reason is known for the remainder. The sample table contains about 36,000 clones; only one count was recorded for about nine tenths of them. 0.4% to 0.6% of the sample belongs to the ten largest clones. The source material was CD4+ T cells from peripheral blood mononuclear cells, sampled in the second trimester of pregnancy. All receptors come from a female donor in good health, enrolled as a control in a pregnancy study.

The rearrangement uses TRBV30 and TRBJ1-3; D is possibly TRBD1 (6 bases). CDR3 size: 12 residues. V dropped 4 bases and J dropped 2 bases, with 6 bases sitting between them. CDR1 is GTSNPN and CDR2 is SVGIG in the germline V gene (reference sequence). CDR3 coding DNA: TGTGCCTGGAACAGGGCTGGAAACACCATATATTTT. This translates into CAWNRAGNTIYF.

This clone showed up just a few times. This sequence joins TRBV5-1 and TRBJ2-7; the match to TRBD2 covers 11 bases. This CDR3 comprises 14 residues. CDR1 and CDR2 (germline): SGHRS, YFSETQ. Trimming took 3 bases from V and 7 from J; bases not matched to a gene: 6. CDR3 in DNA: TGCGCCAGCAGCTCACTAGCGGGAGCAAATGAGCAGTACTTC. Protein: CASSSLAGANEQYF.

This clone was seen only a few times. The gene calls are TRBV30 and TRBJ2-5; 10 bases line up with TRBD2. The CDR3 totals 13 residues. Germline assignment: CDR1 GTSNPN and CDR2 SVGIG (reference sequence). V trimming: 1 base; J trimming: 6 bases; junction bases outside the gene matches: 2. The CDR3 region has the DNA TGTGCCTGGAGTGGGGGACTAGCGAAGACCCAGTACTTC. Its protein is CAWSGGLAKTQYF.

This chain uses TRBV5-1 with TRBJ2-3, with 14 bases aligning to TRBD2. This CDR3 is 17 amino acids long. Germline V CDR1 and CDR2: SGHRS, YFSETQ. V was pared by 0 bases and J by 4 bases, with 4 bases of the junction left unmatched. The CDR3 sequence is CASSLVGLAGGADTQYF. The CDR3 bases are TGCGCCAGCAGCTTGGTAGGACTAGCGGGAGGAGCAGATACGCAGTATTTT.

The chain recombines TRBV19 with TRBJ2-5, with 8 nucleotides matching TRBD1. Germline lookup yields CDR1 LNHDA and CDR2 SQIVND (reference sequence). V lost 5 bases to trimming and J lost 5 bases; unmatched junction nucleotides: 13. The CDR3 consists of 16 residues. The CDR3 sequence is CASSPGQGAGRETQYF. The CDR3 DNA reads as TGTGCCAGTAGTCCCGGGCAGGGGGCTGGAAGGGAGACCCAGTACTTC.

The chain couples TRBV6-6 to TRBJ2-5; the match to TRBD2 covers 9 bases. CDR3 length: 16 amino acids. The germline V gene has CDR1 MNHNY and CDR2 SVGAGI (reference sequence). The V and J ends lost 6 bases and 1 base, in that order; junction bases with no gene match: 9. The CDR3 here is CASSPQLAGVQETQYF. CDR3 in DNA: TGTGCCAGCAGCCCCCAGTTAGCGGGAGTCCAAGAGACCCAGTACTTC.

The genes are TRBV4-1 and TRBJ2-1; D might be TRBD1 (6 bases). The V gene lost 3 bases and the J gene lost 1 base, with 13 bases spanning the gap. The CDR3 sequence is 16 residues long. The germline gives CDR1 MGHRA, CDR2 YSYEKL. CDR3 residues: CASSQPGERSYNEQFF. The CDR3 DNA reads TGCGCCAGCAGCCAGCCAGGGGAGAGGTCCTACAATGAGCAGTTCTTC.

The gene calls are TRBV5-1 and TRBJ2-3, with 7 bases fitting TRBD2. In germline, CDR1 is SGHRS, CDR2 YFSETQ. The CDR3 length is 17 residues. V lost 5 bases and J lost 0; bases outside the gene matches: 12. The CDR3 region has the DNA TGCGCCAGCAGTCGTCAACTTCTAGCGGAGAGCACAGATACGCAGTATTTT. The encoded protein is CASSRQLLAESTDTQYF.

The V and J genes are TRBV10-1 and TRBJ2-7; TRBD1 agrees at 8 bases. V lost 5 bases, J lost 2 bases, and 5 bases stayed unmatched. This CDR3 comprises 14 residues. Germline values: CDR1 WNHNN, CDR2 SYGVQD (reference sequence). The CDR3 is CASSRDRRPYEQYF. CDR3 nucleotide sequence: TGCGCCAGCAGTCGGGACAGGAGACCCTACGAGCAGTACTTC.

This chain links TRBV6-1 with TRBJ2-3; D is possibly TRBD2 (6 bases). Germline CDR1 MNHNS, CDR2 SASEGT. This CDR3 is 16 amino acids long. The V and J ends lost 0 bases and 1 base respectively, with 11 bases between them. As DNA, the CDR3 is TGTGCCAGCAGTGAAGCGGTCGCTAGCGGCACAGATACGCAGTATTTT. This encodes CASSEAVASGTDTQYF.

This chain connects TRBV28 to TRBJ1-3; weak D call: TRBD1 (6 bases). The germline V and J ends were trimmed by 6 bases and 2 bases, with 11 bases remaining between them. Germline values: CDR1 MDHEN, CDR2 SYDVKM. The CDR3 is 14 amino acids. The CDR3 nucleotides read TGTGCCAGCAGACCCGGACAGACTGGAAACACCATATATTTT. Its protein is CASRPGQTGNTIYF.